The present T cell receptor beta chain was sequenced within a study of blood T cell repertoires in COVID-19. Profiled with immunoSEQ multiplex PCR; TCRdb holds only in-frame clones, not every one. The sample holds roughly 120,000 clones, approximately 81% seen once. This CDR3 is 21 amino acids long. The sequence was obtained from an elderly man with COVID-19, enrolled during active disease. The sequencing sample was made of peripheral blood. The rearrangement joins TRBV21-1 to TRBJ2-7; the table's D call, TRBD2, was not checked against the DNA. TRBV21-1 is a pseudogene locus. This chain's CDR3 is CASSNLCASPAFVPLTYEQYF. The CDR3 nucleotides are TGTGCCAGCAGCAACTTGTGTGCAAGCCCTGCATTTGTTCCGCTAACCTACGAGCAGTACTTC.